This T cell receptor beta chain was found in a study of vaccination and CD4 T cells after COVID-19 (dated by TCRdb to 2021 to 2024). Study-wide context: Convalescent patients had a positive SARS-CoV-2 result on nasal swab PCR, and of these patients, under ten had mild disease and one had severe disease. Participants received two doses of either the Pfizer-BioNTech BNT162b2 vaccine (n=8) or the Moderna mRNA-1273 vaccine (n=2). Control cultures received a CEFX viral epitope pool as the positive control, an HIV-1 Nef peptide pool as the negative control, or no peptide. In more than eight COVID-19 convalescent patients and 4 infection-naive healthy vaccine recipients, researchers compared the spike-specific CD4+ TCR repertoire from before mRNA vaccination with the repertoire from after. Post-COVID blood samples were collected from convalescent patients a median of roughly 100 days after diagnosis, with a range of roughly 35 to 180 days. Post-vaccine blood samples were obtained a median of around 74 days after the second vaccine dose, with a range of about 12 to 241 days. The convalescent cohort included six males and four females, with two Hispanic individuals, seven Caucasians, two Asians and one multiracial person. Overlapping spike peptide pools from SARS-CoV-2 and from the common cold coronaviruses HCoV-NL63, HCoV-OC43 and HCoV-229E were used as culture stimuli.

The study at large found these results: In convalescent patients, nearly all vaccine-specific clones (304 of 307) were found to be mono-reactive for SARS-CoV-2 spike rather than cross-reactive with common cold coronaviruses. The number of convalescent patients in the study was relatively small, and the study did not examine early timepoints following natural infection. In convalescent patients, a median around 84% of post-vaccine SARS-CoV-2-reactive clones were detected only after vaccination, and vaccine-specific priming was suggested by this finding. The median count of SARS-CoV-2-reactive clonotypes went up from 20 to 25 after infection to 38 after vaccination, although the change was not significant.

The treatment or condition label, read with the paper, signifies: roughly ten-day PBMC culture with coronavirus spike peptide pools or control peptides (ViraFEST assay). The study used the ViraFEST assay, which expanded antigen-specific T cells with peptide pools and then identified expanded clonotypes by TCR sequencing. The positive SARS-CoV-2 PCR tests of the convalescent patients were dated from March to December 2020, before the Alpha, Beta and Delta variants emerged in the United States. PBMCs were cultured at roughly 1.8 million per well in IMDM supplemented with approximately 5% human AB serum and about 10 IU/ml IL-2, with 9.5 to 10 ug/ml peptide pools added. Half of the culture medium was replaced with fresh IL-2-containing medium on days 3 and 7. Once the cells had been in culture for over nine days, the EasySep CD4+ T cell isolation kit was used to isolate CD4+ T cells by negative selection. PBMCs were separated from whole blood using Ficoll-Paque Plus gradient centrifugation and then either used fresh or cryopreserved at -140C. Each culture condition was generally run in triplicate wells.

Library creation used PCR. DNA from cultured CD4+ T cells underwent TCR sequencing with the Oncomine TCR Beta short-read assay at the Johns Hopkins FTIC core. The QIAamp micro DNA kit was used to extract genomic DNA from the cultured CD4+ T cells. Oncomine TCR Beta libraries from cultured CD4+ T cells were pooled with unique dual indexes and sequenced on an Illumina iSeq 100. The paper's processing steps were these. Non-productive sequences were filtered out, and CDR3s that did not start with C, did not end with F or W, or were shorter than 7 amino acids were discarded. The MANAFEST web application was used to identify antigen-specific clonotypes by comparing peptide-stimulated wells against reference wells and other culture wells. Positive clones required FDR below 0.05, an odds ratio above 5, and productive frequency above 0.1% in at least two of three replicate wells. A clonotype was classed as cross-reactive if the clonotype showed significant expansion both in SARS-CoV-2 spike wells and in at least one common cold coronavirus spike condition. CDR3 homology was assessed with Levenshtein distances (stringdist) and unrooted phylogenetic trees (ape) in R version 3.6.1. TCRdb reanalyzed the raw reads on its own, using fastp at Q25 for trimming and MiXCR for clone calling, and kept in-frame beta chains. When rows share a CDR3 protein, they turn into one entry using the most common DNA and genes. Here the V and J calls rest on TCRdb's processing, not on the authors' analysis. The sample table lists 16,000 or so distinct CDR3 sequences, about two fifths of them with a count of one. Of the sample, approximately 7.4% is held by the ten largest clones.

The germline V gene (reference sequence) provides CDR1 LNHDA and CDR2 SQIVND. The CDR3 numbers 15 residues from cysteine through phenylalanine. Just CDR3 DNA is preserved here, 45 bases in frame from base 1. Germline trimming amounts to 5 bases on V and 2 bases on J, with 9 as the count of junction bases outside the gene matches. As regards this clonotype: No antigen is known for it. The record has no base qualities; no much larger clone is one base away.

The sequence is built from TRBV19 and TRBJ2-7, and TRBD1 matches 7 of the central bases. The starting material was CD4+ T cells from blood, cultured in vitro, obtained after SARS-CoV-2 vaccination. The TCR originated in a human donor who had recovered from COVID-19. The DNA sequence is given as TGTGCCAGTAGTGCAATGACAGGGTCACCCTACGAGCAGTACTTC. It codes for CASSAMTGSPYEQYF.